The 14 T cell receptor beta chains given below trace back to one sample, sequenced in a study of blood T cell repertoires in COVID-19. Clones were read by immunoSEQ multiplex PCR, and TCRdb kept only the in-frame ones, dropping some. Here the sample spans around 270,000 clones, around 87% being singletons. The sequenced material came from peripheral blood. The receptors originated from an older woman with COVID-19, enrolled during active disease.

The chain combines TRBV7-8 with TRBJ2-3; D is perhaps TRBD1 (6 bases). From germline, CDR1 is SGHVS and CDR2 FQNEAQ. The V and J ends lost 4 bases and 4 bases respectively, with 18 bases between them. This CDR3 region has 16 residues. CDR3 sequence reads: CASSSTGRVSPDTQYF. The CDR3 nucleotides read TGTGCCAGCAGCTCTACAGGGAGAGTGTCCCCAGATACGCAGTATTTT.

The V and J genes are TRBV30 and TRBJ2-7; D may be TRBD2 (5 bases). The CDR3 extends over 12 amino acids. V gave up 2 bases and J gave up 6 bases, with 11 bases separating them. Germline V lookup: CDR1 GTSNPN, CDR2 SVGIG (reference sequence). The CDR3 is CAWSRGPGEQYF. The CDR3 region has the DNA TGTGCCTGGAGTCGAGGGCCCGGCGAGCAGTACTTC.

The V gene is TRBV28, the J gene TRBJ1-4; no firm D call. Germline lookup yields CDR1 MDHEN and CDR2 SYDVKM. This CDR3 spans 12 amino acids. Trimming stripped 6 bases from V and 6 bases from J, with 8 bases between. CDR3 in DNA: TGTGCCAGCAGGGTCGGGGATGAAAAACTGTTTTTT. Amino acid sequence: CASRVGDEKLFF.

J is TRBJ2-3 and V is TRBV28, with 15 bases fitting TRBD2. V gave up 3 bases and J gave up 5 bases; unmatched junction bases: 6. The CDR3 contains 17 residues. Per the germline V gene, CDR1 is MDHEN and CDR2 is SYDVKM. The CDR3 DNA is TGTGCCAGCAGTTTGCCCGGACTAGCGGGAGGGCGAGATACGCAGTATTTT. Translating gives CASSLPGLAGGRDTQYF.

CDR3 in DNA: TGTGCCAGCTCACCAGGCCTAGACTCCTACAATGAGCAGTTCTTC. Residues: CASSPGLDSYNEQFF. The V call is TRBV18, the J call TRBJ2-1; D gene unclear. Germline lookup yields CDR1 KGHSH and CDR2 LQKENI. This CDR3 region has 15 residues. Trimming pared 2 bases from V and 0 bases from J, leaving 8 bases between. The complete variable domain, with remaining parts taken from reference TRBV18 and TRBJ2-1, reads NAGVMQNPRHLVRRRGQEARLRCSPMKGHSHVYWYRQLPEEGLKFMVYLQKENIIDESGMPKERFSAEFPKEGPSILRIQQVVRGDSAAYFCASSPGLDSYNEQFFGPGTRLTVL.

The chain carries TRBV28 and TRBJ2-2, with 11 bases aligning to TRBD2. The junction had 12 bases not matched to a gene; V was cut back by 7 bases and J by 2 bases. CDR3 length: 18 amino acids. Germline loops: CDR1 MDHEN, CDR2 SYDVKM. As DNA, the CDR3 is TGTGCCAGCACACCCGGGCTAGCGGGAGGTCATAACACCGGGGAGCTGTTTTTT. Translated: CASTPGLAGGHNTGELFF.

The V gene is TRBV4-3, the J gene TRBJ2-3; D is possibly TRBD1 (5 bases). The germline CDR1 and CDR2 sequences are LGHNA and YSLEER. Trimming stripped 4 bases from V and 0 bases from J, with 17 bases between. CDR3 length: 17 amino acids. CDR3 DNA sequence: TGCGCCAGCAGCCCCAGAGTGGCAGGGAAAAGCACAGATACGCAGTATTTT. Translated, it gives CASSPRVAGKSTDTQYF.

The table lists this clone with a count of one. The rearrangement joins TRBV7-9 to TRBJ2-7; TRBD2 agrees at 11 bases. V shed 5 bases and J 2 bases; nucleotides not matched to a gene: 2. The CDR3 is 14 residues long. Per the germline V gene, CDR1 is SEHNR and CDR2 is FQNEAQ (reference sequence). The CDR3: CASSRSGRAYEQYF. As DNA, the CDR3 is TGTGCCAGCAGCCGTAGCGGGAGGGCCTACGAGCAGTACTTC.

The rearrangement links TRBV9 to TRBJ1-5; D not resolved. The CDR3 length is 15 residues. Germline lookup yields CDR1 SGDLS and CDR2 YYNGEE. Trimming shortened V by 1 base and J by 2 bases, and 10 bases separated the two germline ends. In DNA form, the CDR3 reads TGTGCCAGCAGCGTACACTCAGGCGGCAATCAGCCCCAGCATTTT. This codes for CASSVHSGGNQPQHF. Combining the CDR3 with reference TRBV9 and TRBJ1-5 gives the whole variable domain DSGVTQTPKHLITATGQRVTLRCSPRSGDLSVYWYQQSLDQGLQFLIQYYNGEERAKGNILERFSAQQFPDLHSELNLSSLELGDSALYFCASSVHSGGNQPQHFGDGTRLSIL.

This rearrangement joins TRBV14 to TRBJ2-1; 7 positions agree with TRBD1. This CDR3 contains 18 residues. The V and J ends lost 0 bases and 0 bases, in that order; junction bases with no gene match: 8. Germline V gene lookup returns CDR1 SGHDN and CDR2 FVKESK. The CDR3 DNA sequence: TGTGCCAGCAGCCAAGACGTGGGGGACAGTCCCTCCTACAATGAGCAGTTCTTC. Its translation is CASSQDVGDSPSYNEQFF.

The DNA of the CDR3 is TGTGCCAGCAGCGTTGGGGAAAGCGGGGACGCGCCCGAGCAGTACTTC. It translates to CASSVGESGDAPEQYF. The chain is built from TRBV9 and TRBJ2-7; 7 bases map to TRBD2. CDR1 is SGDLS, CDR2 YYNGEE, per germline. The CDR3 is 16 amino acids. After removal of 2 bases from V and 6 bases from J, the junction contained 14 bases not matched to a gene.

This clone was recorded a few times. V gene TRBV27 combines with J gene TRBJ2-1; 14 bases fit TRBD2. This CDR3 has 17 residues. Per the germline V gene, CDR1 is MNHEY and CDR2 is SMNVEV (reference sequence). Trimming at V came to 4 bases and at J to 5 bases, leaving 7 bases not matched to a gene. The chain's CDR3 is CASSSRLAGGLNNEQFF. The CDR3 DNA is TGTGCCAGCAGTTCGAGACTAGCGGGAGGGTTAAACAATGAGCAGTTCTTC.

The J gene is TRBJ1-5, the V gene TRBV4-1; 7 bases agree with TRBD1. Germline CDR1 and CDR2: MGHRA and YSYEKL. V lost 3 bases, J lost 3 bases, and 5 bases stayed unmatched. This CDR3 comprises 15 residues. CDR3 sequence (DNA): TGCGCCAGCAGCCATGCCGACAGGGACAATCAGCCCCAGCATTTT. Protein: CASSHADRDNQPQHF.

Turning to this clone: An end of the junction differs from the germline gene, which may be a read error. V and J are TRBV7-6 and TRBJ2-1, with 11 bases identical to TRBD2. The CDR3 extends over 17 amino acids. Per the germline V gene, CDR1 is SGHVS and CDR2 is FNYEAQ. CDR3 DNA sequence: TGTGCCAGCAGCTTCCAAATAGCGGGAGGGCCCTACGATGAGCAGTTCTTC. Protein: CASSFQIAGGPYDEQFF. The full variable domain, with the rest looked up from reference TRBV7-6 and TRBJ2-1, is GAGVSQSPRYKVTKRGQDVALRCDPISGHVSLYWYRQALGQGPEFLTYFNYEAQQDKSGLPNDRFSAERPEGSISTLTIQRTEQRDSAMYRCASSFQIAGGPYDEQFFGPGTRLTVL.